The T cell receptor beta chain described here comes from a study of blood T cell repertoires in COVID-19. Study-wide context: Both acute and convalescent COVID-19 samples were obtained from the United States, Italy and Spain. T cells, B-cell-depleted T cells, or PBMCs supplied cDNA or gDNA.

CDR1 is MNHEY and CDR2 is SVGAGI in the germline V gene. This CDR3 is 15 amino acids long. The V gene end was trimmed by 6 bases and the J gene end by 3 bases; junction bases not matched to a gene: 6. Original processing methods: The authors estimated nucleated cell counts from reference gene primer amplification. Clones were read by immunoSEQ multiplex PCR, and TCRdb kept only the in-frame ones, dropping some. V, J and clone size derive from that table, while D and trimming were established from the DNA sequence. Among hundreds of thousands of clones listed, under 90% were seen once. This rearrangement joins TRBV6-5 to TRBJ2-1, with 9 bases lining up with TRBD2. The TCR was taken from a man aged 45-65 years with acute or convalescent COVID-19. The sequenced material came from peripheral blood. DNA of the CDR3: TGTGCCAGCAGACCCATAGCGGGGGTCTACAATGAGCAGTTCTTC. As protein: CASRPIAGVYNEQFF.